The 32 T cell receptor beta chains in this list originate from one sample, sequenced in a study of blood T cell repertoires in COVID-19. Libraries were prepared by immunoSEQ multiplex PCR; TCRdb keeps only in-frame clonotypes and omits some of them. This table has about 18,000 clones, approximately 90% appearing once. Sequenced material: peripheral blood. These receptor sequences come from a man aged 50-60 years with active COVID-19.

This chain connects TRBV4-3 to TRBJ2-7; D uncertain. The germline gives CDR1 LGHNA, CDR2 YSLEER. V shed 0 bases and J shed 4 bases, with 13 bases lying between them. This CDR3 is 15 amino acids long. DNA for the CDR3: TGCGCCAGCAGCCAAGATTGGCTAGTTGGATACGAGCAGTACTTC. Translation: CASSQDWLVGYEQYF.

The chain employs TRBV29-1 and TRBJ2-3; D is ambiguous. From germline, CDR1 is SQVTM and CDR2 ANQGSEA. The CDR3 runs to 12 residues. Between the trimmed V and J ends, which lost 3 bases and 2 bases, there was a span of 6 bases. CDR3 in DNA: TGCAGCGTTGAGGGCGTCACAGATACGCAGTATTTT. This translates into CSVEGVTDTQYF.

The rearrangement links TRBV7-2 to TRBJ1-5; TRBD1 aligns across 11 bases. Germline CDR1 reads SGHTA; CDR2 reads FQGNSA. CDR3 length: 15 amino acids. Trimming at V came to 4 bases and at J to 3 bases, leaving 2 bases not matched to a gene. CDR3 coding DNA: TGTGCCAGCAGCTGGGGACAGGGGGTCAATCAGCCCCAGCATTTT. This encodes CASSWGQGVNQPQHF.

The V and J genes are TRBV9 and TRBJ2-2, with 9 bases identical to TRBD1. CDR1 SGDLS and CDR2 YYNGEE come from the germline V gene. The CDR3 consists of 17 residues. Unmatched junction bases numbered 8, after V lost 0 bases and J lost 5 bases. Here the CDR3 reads CASSVDSLDRGTGELFF. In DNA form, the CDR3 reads TGTGCCAGCAGCGTAGACAGTTTGGACAGGGGAACCGGGGAGCTGTTTTTT.

Written as DNA, the CDR3 is TGTGCCAGCAGTTGGGGGACTAGCACTGAGCAGTTCTTC. Residues: CASSWGTSTEQFF. The chain recombines TRBV6-2 or TRBV6-3 with TRBJ2-1; 9 nucleotides line up with TRBD2. The length of the CDR3 is 13 residues. Germline lookup yields CDR1 MNHEY and CDR2 SVGEGT. The J segment lost 9 bases and the V segment lost 4 bases, leaving 4 bases of the junction unmatched.

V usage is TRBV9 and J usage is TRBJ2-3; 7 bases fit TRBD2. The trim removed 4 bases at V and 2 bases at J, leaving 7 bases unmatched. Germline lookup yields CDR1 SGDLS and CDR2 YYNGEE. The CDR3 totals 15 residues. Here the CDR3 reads CASSTQLANTDTQYF. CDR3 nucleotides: TGTGCCAGCAGCACCCAACTAGCGAACACAGATACGCAGTATTTT.

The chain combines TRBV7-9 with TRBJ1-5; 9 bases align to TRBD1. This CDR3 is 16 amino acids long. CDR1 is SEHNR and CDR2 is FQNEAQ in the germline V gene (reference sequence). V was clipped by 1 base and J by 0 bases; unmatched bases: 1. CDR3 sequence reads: CASSLGTGDSNQPQHF. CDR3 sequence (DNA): TGTGCCAGCAGCTTAGGGACAGGGGATAGCAATCAGCCCCAGCATTTT.

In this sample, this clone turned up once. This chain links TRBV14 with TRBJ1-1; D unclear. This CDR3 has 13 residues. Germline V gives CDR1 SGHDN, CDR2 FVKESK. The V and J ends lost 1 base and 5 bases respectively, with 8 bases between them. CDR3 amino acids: CASSQVYMTEAFF. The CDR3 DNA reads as TGTGCCAGCAGCCAAGTGTATATGACTGAAGCTTTCTTT.

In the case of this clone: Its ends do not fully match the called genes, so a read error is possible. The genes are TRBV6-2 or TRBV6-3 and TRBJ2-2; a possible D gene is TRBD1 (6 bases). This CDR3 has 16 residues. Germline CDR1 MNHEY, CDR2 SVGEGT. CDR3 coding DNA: TGTGCCAGCAGCGTTTTCAGGGGAAAGAACGCCGGGGAGCTGTTTTTT. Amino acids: CASSVFRGKNAGELFF.

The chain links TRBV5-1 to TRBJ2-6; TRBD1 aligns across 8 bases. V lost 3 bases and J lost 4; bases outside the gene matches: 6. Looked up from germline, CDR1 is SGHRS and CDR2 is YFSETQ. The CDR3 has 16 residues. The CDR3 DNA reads TGCGCCAGCAGCTCGCGACAGGGGAACGGGGCCAACGTCCTGACTTTC. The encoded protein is CASSSRQGNGANVLTF.

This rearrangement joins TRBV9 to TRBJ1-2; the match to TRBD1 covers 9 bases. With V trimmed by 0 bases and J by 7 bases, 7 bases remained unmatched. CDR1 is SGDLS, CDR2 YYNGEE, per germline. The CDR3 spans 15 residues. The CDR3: CASSVERDRAGGYTF. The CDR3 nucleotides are TGTGCCAGCAGCGTAGAGCGGGACAGGGCGGGTGGCTACACCTTC.

CDR3 amino acids: CASSIDPTRGAHLRDIQYF. The CDR3 DNA reads TGTGCCAGTAGTATAGACCCTACTCGGGGGGCACACCTTCGTGACATTCAGTACTTC. This chain uses TRBV19 with TRBJ2-4; D perhaps matches TRBD2 (7 bases). The CDR3 runs to 19 residues. V lost 0 bases, J lost 8 bases, and 26 bases lay in between. The germline CDR1 and CDR2 sequences are LNHDA and SQIVND (reference sequence).

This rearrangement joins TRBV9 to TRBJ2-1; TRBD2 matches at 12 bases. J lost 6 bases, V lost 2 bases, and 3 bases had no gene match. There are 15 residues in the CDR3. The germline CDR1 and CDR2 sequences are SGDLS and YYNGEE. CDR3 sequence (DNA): TGTGCCAGCAGCGTCGGACTAGCGGGAATCAATGAGCAGTTCTTC. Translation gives CASSVGLAGINEQFF.

The CDR3 spells CASSWLLTSTGATGELFF. DNA for the CDR3: TGTGCCAGCTCCTGGTTGCTCACCTCGACAGGGGCCACCGGGGAGCTGTTTTTT. V usage is TRBV18 and J usage is TRBJ2-2; 8 bases are a match to TRBD1. V was clipped by 6 bases and J by 4 bases; unmatched bases: 16. Germline V lookup: CDR1 KGHSH, CDR2 LQKENI. This CDR3 has 18 residues.

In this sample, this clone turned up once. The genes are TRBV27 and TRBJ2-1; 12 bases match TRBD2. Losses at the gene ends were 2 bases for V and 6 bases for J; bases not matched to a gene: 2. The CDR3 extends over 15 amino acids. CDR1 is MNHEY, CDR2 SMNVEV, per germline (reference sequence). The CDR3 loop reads CASSLRLAGVNEQFF. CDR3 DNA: TGTGCCAGCAGTTTACGACTAGCGGGAGTCAATGAGCAGTTCTTC.

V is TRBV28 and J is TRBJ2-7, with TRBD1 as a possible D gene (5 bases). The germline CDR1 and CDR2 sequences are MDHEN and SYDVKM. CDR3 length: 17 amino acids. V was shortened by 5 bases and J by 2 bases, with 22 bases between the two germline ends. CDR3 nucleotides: TGTGCCAGCAGTACACCTATCAGGGTTCCGCCCCCCTACGAGCAGTACTTC. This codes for CASSTPIRVPPPYEQYF.

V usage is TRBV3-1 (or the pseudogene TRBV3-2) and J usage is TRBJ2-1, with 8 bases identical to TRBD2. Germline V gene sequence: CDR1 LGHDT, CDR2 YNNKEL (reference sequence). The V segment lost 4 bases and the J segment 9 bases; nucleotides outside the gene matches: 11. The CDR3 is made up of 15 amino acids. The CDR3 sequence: CASSLNPGLAGEQFF. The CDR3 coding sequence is TGTGCCAGCAGCCTGAACCCGGGCCTAGCGGGTGAGCAGTTCTTC.

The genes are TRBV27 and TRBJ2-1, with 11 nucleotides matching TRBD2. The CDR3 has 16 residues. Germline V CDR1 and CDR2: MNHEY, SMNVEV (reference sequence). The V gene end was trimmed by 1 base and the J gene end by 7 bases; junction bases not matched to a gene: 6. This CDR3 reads CASSLFASGRFNEQFF. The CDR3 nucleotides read TGTGCCAGCAGTTTATTTGCTAGCGGGAGGTTTAATGAGCAGTTCTTC.

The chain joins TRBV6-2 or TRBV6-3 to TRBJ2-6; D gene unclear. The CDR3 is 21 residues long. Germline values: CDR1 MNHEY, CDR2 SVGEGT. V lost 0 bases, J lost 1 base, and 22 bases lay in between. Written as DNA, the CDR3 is TGTGCCAGCAGTTACTCTTCTAATCCGAGAGATCTGGAGTCTGGGGCCAACGTCCTGACTTTC. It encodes CASSYSSNPRDLESGANVLTF.

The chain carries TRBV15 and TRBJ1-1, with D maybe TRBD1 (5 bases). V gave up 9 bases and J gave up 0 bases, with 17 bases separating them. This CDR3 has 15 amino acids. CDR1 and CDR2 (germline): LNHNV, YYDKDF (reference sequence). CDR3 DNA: TGTGCCACTAAGCCGCTGACAGAGTTGAACACTGAAGCTTTCTTT. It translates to CATKPLTELNTEAFF.

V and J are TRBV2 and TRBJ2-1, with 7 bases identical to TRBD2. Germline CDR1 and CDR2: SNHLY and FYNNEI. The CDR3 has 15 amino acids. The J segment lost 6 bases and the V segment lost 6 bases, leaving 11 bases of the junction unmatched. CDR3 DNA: TGTGCCAGCAGCGCCGGCGGGAGTTGGGTCAATGAGCAGTTCTTC. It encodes CASSAGGSWVNEQFF.

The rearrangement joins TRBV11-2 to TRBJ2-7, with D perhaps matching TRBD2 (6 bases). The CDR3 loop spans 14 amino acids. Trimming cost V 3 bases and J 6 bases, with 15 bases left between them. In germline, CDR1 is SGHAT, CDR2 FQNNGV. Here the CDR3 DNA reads TGTGCCAGCAGCTTGACTAAATTCGGGGGCGAGCAGTACTTC. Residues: CASSLTKFGGEQYF.

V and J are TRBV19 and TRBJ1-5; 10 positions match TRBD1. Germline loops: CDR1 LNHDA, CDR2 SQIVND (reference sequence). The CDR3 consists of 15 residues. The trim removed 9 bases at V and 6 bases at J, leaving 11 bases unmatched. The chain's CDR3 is CASNPRDRGRQPQHF. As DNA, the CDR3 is TGTGCCAGCAATCCCCGGGACAGGGGCCGTCAGCCCCAGCATTTT.

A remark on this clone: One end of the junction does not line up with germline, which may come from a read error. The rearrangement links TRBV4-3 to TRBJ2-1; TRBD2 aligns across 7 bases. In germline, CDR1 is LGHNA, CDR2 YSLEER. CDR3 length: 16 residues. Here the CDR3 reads CASSKEPSGVYNEQFF. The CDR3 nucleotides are TGCGCCAGCAGCAAAGAGCCCAGCGGGGTTTACAATGAGCAGTTCTTC.

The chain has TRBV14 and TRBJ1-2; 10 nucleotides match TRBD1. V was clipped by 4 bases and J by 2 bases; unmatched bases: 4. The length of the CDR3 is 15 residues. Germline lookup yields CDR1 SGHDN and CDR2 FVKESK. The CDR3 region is CASSLGTGANYGYTF. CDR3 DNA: TGTGCCAGCAGCCTCGGGACAGGGGCGAACTATGGCTACACCTTC.

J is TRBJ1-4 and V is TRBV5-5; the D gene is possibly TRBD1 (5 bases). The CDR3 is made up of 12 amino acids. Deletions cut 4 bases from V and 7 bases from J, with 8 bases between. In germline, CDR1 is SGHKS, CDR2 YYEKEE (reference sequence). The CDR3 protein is CASSPDTEKLFF. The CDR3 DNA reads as TGTGCCAGCAGCCCGGACACTGAAAAACTGTTTTTT.

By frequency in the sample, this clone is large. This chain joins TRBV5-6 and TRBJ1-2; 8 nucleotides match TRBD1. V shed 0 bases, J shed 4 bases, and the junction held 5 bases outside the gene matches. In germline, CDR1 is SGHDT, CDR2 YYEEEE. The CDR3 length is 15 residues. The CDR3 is CASSLEQGESYGYTF. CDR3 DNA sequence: TGTGCCAGCAGCTTGGAACAGGGGGAGAGCTATGGCTACACCTTC.

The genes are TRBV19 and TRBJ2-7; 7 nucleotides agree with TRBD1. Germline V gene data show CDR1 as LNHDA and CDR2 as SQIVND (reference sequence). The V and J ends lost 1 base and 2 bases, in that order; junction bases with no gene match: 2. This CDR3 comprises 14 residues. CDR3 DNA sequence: TGTGCCAGTAGTATAGCTGGACAGGCCTACGAGCAGTACTTC. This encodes CASSIAGQAYEQYF.

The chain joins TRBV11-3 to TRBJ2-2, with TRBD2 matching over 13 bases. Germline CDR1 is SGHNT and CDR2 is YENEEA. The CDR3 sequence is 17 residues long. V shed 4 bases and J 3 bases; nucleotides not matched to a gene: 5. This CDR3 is CASSSGLAGEDTGELFF. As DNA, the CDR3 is TGTGCCAGCAGCTCAGGACTAGCGGGAGAGGACACCGGGGAGCTGTTTTTT. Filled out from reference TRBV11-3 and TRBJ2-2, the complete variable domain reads EAGVVQSPRYKIIEKKQPVAFWCNPISGHNTLYWYLQNLGQGPELLIRYENEEAVDDSQLPKDRFSAERLKGVDSTLKIQPAELGDSAVYLCASSSGLAGEDTGELFFGEGSRLTVL.

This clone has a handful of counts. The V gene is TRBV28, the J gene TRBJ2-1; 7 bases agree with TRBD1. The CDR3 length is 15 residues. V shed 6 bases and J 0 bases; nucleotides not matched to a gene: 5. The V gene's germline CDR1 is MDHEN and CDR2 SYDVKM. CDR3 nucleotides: TGTGCCAGCAGCAAGGGACAGAGCTCCTACAATGAGCAGTTCTTC. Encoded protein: CASSKGQSSYNEQFF.

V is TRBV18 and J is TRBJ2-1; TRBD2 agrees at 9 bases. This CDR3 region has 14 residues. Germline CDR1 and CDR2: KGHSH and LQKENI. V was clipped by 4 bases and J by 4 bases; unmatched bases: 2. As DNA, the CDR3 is TGTGCCAGCTCACTAGCGGGAGAGTACAATGAGCAGTTCTTC. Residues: CASSLAGEYNEQFF.

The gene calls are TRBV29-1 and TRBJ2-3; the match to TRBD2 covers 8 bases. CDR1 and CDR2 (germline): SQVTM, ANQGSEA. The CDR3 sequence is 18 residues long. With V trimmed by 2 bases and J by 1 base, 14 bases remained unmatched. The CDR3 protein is CSVELPPGLAGRTDTQYF. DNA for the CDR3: TGCAGCGTTGAACTCCCGCCGGGTTTAGCGGGACGCACAGATACGCAGTATTTT.